This T cell receptor beta chain was observed in a study of T cells in Graves' hyperthyroidism and ophthalmopathy. The germline gives CDR1 LGHDT, CDR2 YNNKEL (reference sequence). CDR3 length: 15 amino acids. Trimming at V came to 4 bases and at J to 3 bases, leaving 8 bases not matched to a gene. It was RNA transcripts that yielded the amplified TCR beta CDR3 regions. A set of HTBI primers served as the primers for a first-round RT-PCR of the TCR CDR3. TCRdb reprocessed the multiplex PCR reads with MiXCR, giving one entry per CDR3 protein. The table includes fewer than 600,000 distinct CDR3 sequences, 12% to 15% detected once. Patients were excluded for uncontrolled infection, other autoimmune disease, pregnancy or lactation.

The sequence came from a woman aged 40 to 55 with Graves' hyperthyroidism. The specimen sequenced was blood. This rearrangement joins TRBV3-1 to TRBJ1-2; 7 bases fit TRBD1. DNA of the CDR3: TGTGCCAGCAGCCTAGACAGGGCCTCTTACTATGGCTACACCTTC. As protein: CASSLDRASYYGYTF. Drawing the rest from reference TRBV3-1 and TRBJ1-2, the complete variable domain is DTAVSQTPKYLVTQMGNDKSIKCEQNLGHDTMYWYKQDSKKFLKIMFSYNNKELIINETVPNRFSPKSPDKAHLNLHINSLELGDSAVYFCASSLDRASYYGYTFGSGTRLTVV.